The rows below give T cell receptor beta chains drawn from one sample of a study of blood T cell repertoires in COVID-19. Repertoires were generated with immunoSEQ multiplex PCR, while TCRdb's copy carries only in-frame clones and drops some. This sample has under 250,000 clones, with roughly 86% found just once. Material for sequencing was peripheral blood. Receptor source: a woman in her sixties or seventies who had recovered from COVID-19. CDR3s include the opening cysteine and the closing phenylalanine or tryptophan. D genes are given only for firm matches. A clone size is listed for some rows: how often the clone was seen (once, few, many), or a class if it is expanded.

j_gene	d_gene	v_gene	abundance	CDR3aa	CDR3nt
TRBJ1-2	NA	TRBV18	NA	CASSLDGGESHGYTF	TGTGCCAGCTCACTCGATGGAGGGGAGTCTCATGGCTACACCTTC
TRBJ2-5	TRBD2	TRBV7-2	NA	CASSARTSGGLGTQYF	TGTGCCAGCAGCGCGAGGACTAGCGGGGGCCTGGGGACCCAGTACTTC
TRBJ1-5	NA	TRBV19	NA	CASTVGRASQPQHF	TGTGCCAGTACCGTGGGGAGGGCTAGTCAGCCCCAGCATTTT
TRBJ2-4	NA	TRBV19	NA	CASSMATIAKNIQYF	TGTGCCAGTAGTATGGCTACTATAGCCAAAAACATTCAGTACTTC
TRBJ1-2	NA	TRBV5-4	NA	CASTLPGNPYGYTF	TGTGCCAGCACCCTTCCAGGGAATCCCTATGGCTACACCTTC
TRBJ2-4	TRBD1	TRBV10-3	NA	CAISESFEGAGIQYF	TGTGCCATCAGTGAGTCGTTCGAGGGGGCCGGCATTCAGTACTTC
TRBJ2-3	TRBD1	TRBV5-6	NA	CASSWGTGGTDTQYF	TGTGCCAGCAGCTGGGGGACAGGGGGCACAGATACGCAGTATTTT
TRBJ1-2	TRBD1	TRBV7-2	NA	CASSAQTGTDYGYTF	TGTGCCAGCAGCGCCCAAACCGGGACAGACTATGGCTACACCTTC
TRBJ2-4	TRBD1	TRBV9	NA	CASSPRLGQGDIQYF	TGTGCCAGCAGCCCACGCCTAGGACAGGGAGACATTCAGTACTTC
TRBJ2-6	TRBD1	TRBV15	NA	CATSWNRGSGANVLTF	TGTGCCACCAGCTGGAACAGGGGCTCTGGGGCCAACGTCCTGACTTTC
TRBJ1-2	TRBD1	TRBV6-2/TRBV6-3	NA	CASSYGTGNYGYTF	TGTGCCAGCAGTTACGGGACAGGGAACTATGGCTACACCTTC
TRBJ1-5	NA	TRBV6-4	NA	CASSAGADQPQHF	TGTGCCAGCAGTGCAGGGGCGGACCAGCCCCAGCATTTT
TRBJ1-5	NA	TRBV28	NA	CASRFLGGPRVSNQPQHF	TGTGCCAGCAGGTTCCTCGGTGGTCCTCGGGTCAGCAATCAGCCCCAGCATTTT
TRBJ2-1	NA	TRBV29-1	NA	CSSQPSDNEQFF	TGCAGCAGCCAGCCGAGCGACAATGAGCAGTTCTTC
TRBJ2-3	TRBD2	TRBV7-2	NA	CASSSGGPGDTQYF	TGTGCCAGCAGCAGCGGGGGGCCGGGGGATACGCAGTATTTT
TRBJ2-3	TRBD2	TRBV6-4	few	CASSDNSGGPLDTQYF	TGTGCCAGCAGTGACAATAGCGGGGGGCCCCTGGATACGCAGTATTTT
TRBJ2-2	TRBD1	TRBV13	NA	CASSKLTGGDTGELFF	TGTGCCAGCAGCAAGTTGACAGGGGGCGACACCGGGGAGCTGTTTTTT
TRBJ2-3	NA	TRBV3-1/TRBV3-2	NA	CASSPPTSPDTQYF	TGTGCCAGCAGCCCCCCGACTAGTCCAGATACGCAGTATTTT
TRBJ1-4	NA	TRBV6-5	NA	CASTPDRTNEKLFF	TGTGCCAGCACCCCGGACAGAACTAATGAAAAACTGTTTTTT
TRBJ2-7	TRBD1	TRBV28	NA	CASSFEGAGYEQYF	TGTGCCAGCAGTTTCGAGGGGGCAGGGTACGAGCAGTACTTC
TRBJ1-1	NA	TRBV28	once	CASSFGALRGEAFF	TGTGCCAGCAGTTTTGGGGCCCTTAGGGGTGAAGCTTTCTTT
TRBJ1-2	NA	TRBV5-5	NA	CASSLAEGTTDGYTF	TGTGCCAGCAGCTTGGCTGAGGGGACAACTGATGGCTACACCTTC
TRBJ1-1	TRBD1	TRBV4-1	NA	CASSQRLMRQGSPEAFF	TGCGCCAGCAGCCAAAGGTTGATGAGACAGGGCTCGCCTGAAGCTTTCTTT
TRBJ1-3	TRBD1	TRBV5-1	NA	CASRNQGAGNTIYF	TGCGCCAGCAGAAATCAGGGGGCTGGAAACACCATATATTTT
TRBJ2-7	TRBD1	TRBV5-8	NA	CASSSQGAFYEQYF	TGTGCCAGCAGCTCCCAGGGGGCCTTCTACGAGCAGTACTTC
TRBJ1-1	TRBD1	TRBV7-9	NA	CASSFRQGGTEAFF	TGTGCCAGCAGCTTCAGACAGGGGGGAACTGAAGCTTTCTTT
TRBJ2-3	NA	TRBV7-2	NA	CASSFASGGSRYTQYF	TGTGCCAGCAGCTTTGCTTCAGGGGGGAGTAGATATACGCAGTATTTT
TRBJ1-2	NA	TRBV28	NA	CASAGEGGYTF	TGTGCCAGCGCCGGGGAGGGTGGCTACACCTTC
TRBJ1-1	NA	TRBV6-5	NA	CASNTAGAWAFF	TGTGCCAGCAATACCGCAGGTGCCTGGGCTTTCTTT
TRBJ1-3	TRBD1	TRBV9	NA	CASEPVTGSGNTIYF	TGTGCCAGCGAACCGGTGACAGGGAGTGGAAACACCATATATTTT
TRBJ2-7	NA	TRBV5-1	NA	CASSLLSSGEQYF	TGCGCCAGCAGCTTGTTGTCTTCCGGCGAGCAGTACTTC
TRBJ2-1	NA	TRBV19	NA	CASSMVGAGWIF	TGTGCCAGTAGCATGGTAGGGGCTGGCTGGATCTTC
TRBJ2-7	TRBD1	TRBV10-3	NA	CAIRRDSVSSYEQYF	TGTGCCATCAGGAGGGACAGTGTGAGCTCCTACGAGCAGTACTTC
TRBJ1-1	TRBD1	TRBV3-1/TRBV3-2	NA	CASSYTGTGNTEAFF	TGTGCCAGCAGTTACACCGGGACAGGGAACACTGAAGCTTTCTTT
TRBJ1-1	NA	TRBV9	NA	CASSFSPGARAEAFF	TGTGCCAGCAGCTTCTCCCCAGGGGCGAGAGCTGAAGCTTTCTTT
TRBJ2-2	TRBD1	TRBV4-2	NA	CASSHVPGQGTGELFF	TGTGCCAGCAGCCACGTCCCGGGACAGGGAACCGGGGAGCTGTTTTTT
TRBJ2-1	TRBD2	TRBV7-9	NA	CASSGPTSGSSYNEQFF	TGTGCCAGCAGCGGACCAACTAGCGGAAGCTCCTACAATGAGCAGTTCTTC
TRBJ1-2	NA	TRBV15	NA	CATSSRQTANYGYTF	TGTGCCACCAGCAGTCGACAGACCGCTAACTATGGCTACACCTTC
TRBJ1-4	NA	TRBV5-1	NA	CASSFTVNEKLFF	TGCGCCAGCAGCTTTACAGTTAATGAAAAACTGTTTTTT
TRBJ1-2	NA	TRBV7-2	NA	CASSLVGTNYGYTF	TGTGCCAGCAGCTTAGTTGGCACTAACTATGGCTACACCTTC
TRBJ1-4	NA	TRBV18	NA	CASSPGPGRLEKLFF	TGTGCCAGCTCACCAGGGCCAGGTCGGTTAGAAAAACTGTTTTTT
TRBJ2-5	NA	TRBV10-3	NA	CAISERGYQETQYF	TGTGCCATCAGCGAAAGGGGGTACCAAGAGACCCAGTACTTC
TRBJ1-6	TRBD1	TRBV18	few	CASSLGQGTDNSPLHF	TGTGCCAGCTCACTGGGACAGGGCACCGATAATTCACCCCTCCACTTT
TRBJ2-7	NA	TRBV4-2	NA	CASSQDFRAYEQYF	TGTGCCAGCAGCCAAGATTTCAGGGCTTACGAGCAGTACTTC
TRBJ2-7	NA	TRBV3-1/TRBV3-2	few	CASSQDSTSSEQYF	TGTGCCAGCAGCCAAGATAGCACTAGCAGCGAGCAGTACTTC